The present TCR beta chain was sequenced within a study of cytotoxic CD8 clonotypes in ibrutinib-treated CLL. Profiling relied on immunoSEQ multiplex PCR, and the TCRdb table lists in-frame clones only, not all of them. The sample has some 65,000 clones; around 60% are singletons. V was cut by 0 bases and J by 6 bases, with 8 bases left in between. The CDR3 has 13 amino acids. The germline CDR1 and CDR2 sequences are SGHRS and YFSETQ. The table lists this clone with a few counts. This TCR derives from a human donor with chronic lymphocytic leukemia. The chain links TRBV5-1 to TRBJ2-3; D gene uncertain. Material: PBMCs, obtained after 12 months of ibrutinib treatment. The CDR3 spells CASSLGQLDTQYF. CDR3 sequence (DNA): TGCGCCAGCAGCTTGGGTCAGTTGGATACGCAGTATTTT.